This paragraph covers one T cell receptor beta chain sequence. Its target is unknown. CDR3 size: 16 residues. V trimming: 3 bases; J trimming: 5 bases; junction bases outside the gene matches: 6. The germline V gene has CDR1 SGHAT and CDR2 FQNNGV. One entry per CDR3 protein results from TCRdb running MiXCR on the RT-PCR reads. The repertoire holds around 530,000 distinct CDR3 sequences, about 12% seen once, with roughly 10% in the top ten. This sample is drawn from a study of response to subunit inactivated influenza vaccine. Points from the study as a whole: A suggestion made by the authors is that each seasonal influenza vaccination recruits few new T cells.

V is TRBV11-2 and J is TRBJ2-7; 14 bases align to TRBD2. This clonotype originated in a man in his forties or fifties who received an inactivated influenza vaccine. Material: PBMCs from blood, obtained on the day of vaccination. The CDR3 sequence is CASSLGTSGRLDEQYF. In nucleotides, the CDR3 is TGTGCCAGCAGCTTGGGGACTAGCGGGAGACTAGACGAGCAGTACTTC.